This T cell receptor beta chain was recorded in a study of shared clonotypes between healthy human individuals. This CDR3 has 11 amino acids. V lost 6 bases to trimming and J lost 6 bases, with 7 bases between them. CDR1 and CDR2 from the germline V gene are MDHEN and SYDVKM. CD4+ cell separation produced CD45RA+ naive and CD45RA-negative memory subsets. Measured with immunoSEQ multiplex PCR; TCRdb has only the in-frame clones, and not every one. The table lists about 2.5 million clones, roughly 92% of them singletons. In regard to this clone: The same CDR3 is also encoded by other DNA sequences in this sample.

This chain joins TRBV28 and TRBJ2-3; D is undetermined. The sequenced sample was naive CD4+ T cells from PBMCs. Subset here: CD45RA+ positively selected. The receptor's source is a man between 18 and 35 years old in good health. Some clones in this sample may be carry-over from other donors' samples. The CDR3 is CASSPWDTQYF. Written as DNA, the CDR3 is TGTGCCAGCAGCCCGTGGGATACGCAGTATTTT.